The 32 T cell receptor beta chains given below trace back to one sample, sequenced in a study of shared clonotypes between healthy human individuals. Data came from immunoSEQ multiplex PCR; TCRdb stores just in-frame clones and leaves some out. The data contain about 510,000 clones, 95% to 97% of them singletons. Sequencing was carried out using naive CD4+ T cells sorted from blood. Subset specified: CD45RA+ positively selected. Receptors originate from a woman in her 30s in good health.

The rearrangement uses TRBV11-2 and TRBJ1-3, with D unresolved. The length of the CDR3 is 16 residues. Germline V gives CDR1 SGHAT, CDR2 FQNNGV. V gave up 5 bases and J gave up 0 bases, with 14 bases separating them. In nucleotides, the CDR3 is TGTGCCAGCAGCACCTACCGAGCGACCTCTGGAAACACCATATATTTT. It translates to CASSTYRATSGNTIYF.

The rearrangement links TRBV28 to TRBJ1-1, with 8 positions matching TRBD1. Germline lookup yields CDR1 MDHEN and CDR2 SYDVKM. The CDR3 has 14 residues. V shed 6 bases and J 10 bases; nucleotides not matched to a gene: 13. The CDR3 protein is CASRRDLATGAAFF. The DNA of the CDR3 is TGTGCCAGCAGACGGGACCTCGCGACAGGGGCAGCTTTCTTT.

As regards this clone: Other DNA sequences of this sample code for an identical CDR3. CDR3 coding DNA: TGTGCCAGCAGTCCAGACAGGGGCCCCACTGAAGCTTTCTTT. Encoded protein: CASSPDRGPTEAFF. This sequence joins TRBV6-5 and TRBJ1-1; TRBD1 aligns across 8 bases. V gave up 5 bases and J gave up 4 bases; unmatched junction bases: 6. Germline CDR1 MNHEY, CDR2 SVGAGI. This CDR3 is built from 14 residues.

The chain joins TRBV7-9 to TRBJ1-4; tentatively, D is TRBD1 (5 bases). Trimming removed 6 bases from V and 8 bases from J, with 10 bases in between. Germline CDR1 and CDR2: SEHNR and FQNEAQ (reference sequence). The CDR3 is made up of 12 amino acids. CDR3: CASRRGEEKLFF. CDR3 DNA: TGTGCCAGCAGGCGGGGGGAAGAAAAACTGTTTTTT.

The chain couples TRBV5-1 to TRBJ2-3; 8 bases map to TRBD2. This CDR3 has 16 amino acids. Germline values: CDR1 SGHRS, CDR2 YFSETQ. V lost 0 bases, J lost 1 base, and 4 bases stayed unmatched. The CDR3 spells CASSLGGTSRTDTQYF. Here the CDR3 DNA reads TGCGCCAGCAGCTTGGGGGGGACTAGTCGCACAGATACGCAGTATTTT.

The chain combines TRBV27 with TRBJ2-1; a weak D match, TRBD2 (6 bases). Germline loops: CDR1 MNHEY, CDR2 SMNVEV (reference sequence). The CDR3 sequence is 13 residues long. The ends were cut back, 6 bases at V and 3 bases at J, with 9 bases in the middle. The CDR3 is CASRSGLYNEQFF. CDR3 in DNA: TGTGCCAGCAGGTCGGGACTCTACAATGAGCAGTTCTTC.

The chain uses TRBV7-9 and TRBJ1-1, with D perhaps TRBD1 (6 bases). V lost 2 bases and J lost 11, with 24 bases in between. The CDR3 spans 16 residues. Germline-derived CDR1 and CDR2 are SEHNR and FQNEAQ (reference sequence). The CDR3 DNA is TGTGCCAGCAGCTTACCGCCGCCGGGACAAAGGGTTTGGGCTTTCTTT. Residues: CASSLPPPGQRVWAFF.

This chain's CDR3 is CASSRPSGRDNEQFF. The CDR3 nucleotides are TGTGCCAGCAGCCGTCCCAGCGGGAGGGACAATGAGCAGTTCTTC. This sequence joins TRBV11-3 and TRBJ2-1, with 10 bases identical to TRBD2. Germline CDR1 reads SGHNT; CDR2 reads YENEEA. V was pared by 5 bases and J by 5 bases, with 6 bases of the junction left unmatched. This CDR3 is 15 amino acids long.

This clone was found once. The V gene is TRBV9, the J gene TRBJ2-7, with 7 nucleotides matching TRBD1. CDR1 and CDR2 from the germline V gene are SGDLS and YYNGEE. The CDR3 has 14 residues. J was trimmed by 1 base and V by 2 bases; bases with no gene match: 3. The CDR3 sequence: CASSVQGDSYEQYF. CDR3 bases: TGTGCCAGCAGCGTGCAGGGGGATTCCTACGAGCAGTACTTC.

This chain joins TRBV28 and TRBJ2-5, with 11 positions matching TRBD1. With 5 bases clipped from V and 4 bases from J, the junction kept 12 bases outside the gene matches. The CDR3 is made up of 17 amino acids. Germline V gene data show CDR1 as MDHEN and CDR2 as SYDVKM. The CDR3 nucleotides are TGTGCCAGCAGTACCAGGACAGGGGGCGGCTGGGGAGAGACCCAGTACTTC. Its translation is CASSTRTGGGWGETQYF.

The V and J genes are TRBV7-3 and TRBJ2-5; 7 bases agree with TRBD1. Matching the DNA end better, TRBJ2-7 makes the J call doubtful. Germline assignment: CDR1 SGHTA and CDR2 FQGTGA. The CDR3 contains 15 residues. This chain's CDR3 is CASSLTGLGGSEQYF. For the CDR3, the DNA is TGTGCCAGCAGCTTAACCGGGCTAGGGGGCTCCGAGCAGTACTTC.

J is TRBJ2-7 and V is TRBV5-6; 7 bases match TRBD1. V shed 0 bases, J shed 2 bases, and the junction held 5 bases outside the gene matches. The germline gives CDR1 SGHDT, CDR2 YYEEEE. The CDR3 spans 15 residues. In DNA form, the CDR3 reads TGTGCCAGCAGCTTGGAGGGACAGTCCACCTACGAGCAGTACTTC. This encodes CASSLEGQSTYEQYF.

The chain employs TRBV18 and TRBJ2-3; TRBD1 is a possible D gene (5 bases). The germline V and J ends were trimmed by 3 bases and 4 bases, with 17 bases remaining between them. The V gene's germline CDR1 is KGHSH and CDR2 LQKENI. The CDR3 has 16 amino acids. The CDR3 is CASSPVEQGYSDTQYF. DNA for the CDR3: TGTGCCAGCTCACCCGTTGAGCAGGGCTATTCAGATACGCAGTATTTT.

CDR3 in amino acids: CASSIAAEIPYNEQFF. The CDR3 region has the DNA TGTGCCAGTAGTATAGCTGCCGAAATCCCCTACAATGAGCAGTTCTTC. The chain recombines TRBV19 with TRBJ2-1; D unresolved. Deletions cut 1 base from V and 2 bases from J, with 12 bases between. Germline CDR1 reads LNHDA; CDR2 reads SQIVND (reference sequence). This CDR3 spans 16 amino acids.

The chain has TRBV11-2 and TRBJ1-1, with D perhaps TRBD1 (6 bases). Trimming left V 5 bases short and J 1 base short, with 14 bases between. This CDR3 region has 15 residues. Germline values: CDR1 SGHAT, CDR2 FQNNGV. The chain's CDR3 is CASSPTPTGNTEAFF. The CDR3 nucleotides read TGTGCCAGCAGCCCTACACCGACAGGGAACACTGAAGCTTTCTTT.

CDR3 DNA: TGTGCCAGCAGCCCCTTTTCGAGGCGGGAGAACACCGGGGAGCTGTTTTTT. Amino acids: CASSPFSRRENTGELFF. This chain joins TRBV7-3 and TRBJ2-2; D might be TRBD2 (6 bases). Deletions cut 5 bases from V and 1 base from J, with 17 bases between. Looked up from germline, CDR1 is SGHTA and CDR2 is FQGTGA. The CDR3 contains 17 residues. Using reference TRBV7-3 and TRBJ2-2 for the parts outside the CDR3, the full variable domain is GAGVSQTPSNKVTEKGKYVELRCDPISGHTALYWYRQSLGQGPEFLIYFQGTGAADDSGLPNDRFFAVRPEGSVSTLKIQRTERGDSAVYLCASSPFSRRENTGELFFGEGSRLTVL.

The rearrangement joins TRBV19 to TRBJ2-7; TRBD1 agrees at 9 bases. The germline V gene has CDR1 LNHDA and CDR2 SQIVND (reference sequence). The CDR3 spans 15 residues. J gave up 3 bases and V 5 bases, and 8 bases lay outside the gene matches. This CDR3 reads CASSAPGQGYYEQYF. CDR3 DNA sequence: TGTGCCAGTAGTGCTCCGGGACAGGGATACTACGAGCAGTACTTC.

The rearrangement joins TRBV5-1 to TRBJ2-3; no firm D call. Per the germline V gene, CDR1 is SGHRS and CDR2 is YFSETQ. V shed 4 bases and J shed 4 bases, with 10 bases lying between them. The CDR3 runs 13 residues. The DNA of the CDR3 is TGCGCCAGCAGCCCTGGAGTTGCAGATACGCAGTATTTT. It encodes CASSPGVADTQYF.

The chain carries TRBV28 and TRBJ1-1; D call uncertain. Trimming pared 4 bases from V and 5 bases from J, leaving 14 bases between. The CDR3 sequence is 14 residues long. The germline V gene has CDR1 MDHEN and CDR2 SYDVKM. DNA for the CDR3: TGTGCCAGCAGTTCCCTGATAAGGGTGACTGAAGCTTTCTTT. This codes for CASSSLIRVTEAFF. Supplemented by reference TRBV28 and TRBJ1-1, the full variable domain reads DVKVTQSSRYLVKRTGEKVFLECVQDMDHENMFWYRQDPGLGLRLIYFSYDVKMKEKGDIPEGYSVSREKKERFSLILESASTNQTSMYLCASSSLIRVTEAFFGQGTRLTVV.

The V call is TRBV27, the J call TRBJ1-2, with a tentative D call TRBD1 (5 bases). Germline values: CDR1 MNHEY, CDR2 SMNVEV (reference sequence). The CDR3 spans 16 residues. V was pared by 6 bases and J by 5 bases, with 22 bases between. DNA for the CDR3: TGTGCCAGCAGCGTTTCCACTCAGGGTCGGCGGTATGGCTACACCTTC. It encodes CASSVSTQGRRYGYTF.

J is TRBJ1-2 and V is TRBV16, with unresolved D. The germline gives CDR1 KGHSY, CDR2 FQNENV. V dropped 0 bases and J dropped 6 bases, with 5 bases sitting between them. The CDR3 is made up of 12 amino acids. CDR3 residues: CASSQSGNGYTF. As DNA, the CDR3 is TGTGCCAGCAGCCAATCCGGGAATGGCTACACCTTC.

This CDR3 reads CAWMVEGHTVNQPQHF. CDR3 bases: TGTGCCTGGATGGTCGAGGGACATACTGTCAATCAGCCCCAGCATTTT. This sequence joins TRBV30 and TRBJ1-5; a possible D gene is TRBD1 (6 bases). CDR3 length equals 16 residues. V was shortened by 4 bases and J by 3 bases, with 19 bases between the two germline ends. Germline V lookup: CDR1 GTSNPN, CDR2 SVGIG (reference sequence).

This chain uses TRBV5-1 with TRBJ2-3, with TRBD1 as a possible D gene (5 bases). Trimming removed 5 bases from V and 5 bases from J, with 15 bases in between. The CDR3 has 14 residues. The germline V gene has CDR1 SGHRS and CDR2 YFSETQ. This CDR3 reads CASSLIGAGDTQYF. The CDR3 nucleotides are TGCGCCAGCAGTTTGATTGGGGCTGGAGATACGCAGTATTTT. Looking up the rest from reference TRBV5-1 and TRBJ2-3 gives the full variable domain: KAGVTQTPRYLIKTRGQQVTLSCSPISGHRSVSWYQQTPGQGLQFLFEYFSETQRNKGNFPGRFSGRQFSNSRSEMNVSTLELGDSALYLCASSLIGAGDTQYFGPGTRLTVL.

The chain uses TRBV19 and TRBJ2-7, with a weak D call TRBD1 (6 bases). CDR1 LNHDA and CDR2 SQIVND come from the germline V gene (reference sequence). The ends were cut back, 1 base at V and 0 bases at J, with 10 bases in the middle. The length of the CDR3 is 15 residues. CDR3 DNA sequence: TGTGCCAGTAGTATAGTGGACAGCCCCTCCTACGAGCAGTACTTC. It codes for CASSIVDSPSYEQYF.

Of note for this clone: The sample holds other DNA sequences that translate to the same CDR3. This chain joins TRBV18 and TRBJ1-2; no definite D call. The CDR3 covers 13 residues. Germline V CDR1 and CDR2: KGHSH, LQKENI. V was clipped by 2 bases and J by 3 bases, with 7 bases between them. The chain's CDR3 is CASSPTDYYGYTF. The CDR3 nucleotides read TGTGCCAGCTCACCAACGGACTACTATGGCTACACCTTC.

The V gene is TRBV5-1, the J gene TRBJ2-1, with D uncertain. Trimming stripped 7 bases from V and 6 bases from J, with 14 bases between. Germline CDR1 and CDR2: SGHRS and YFSETQ. The CDR3 has 13 amino acids. CDR3 in amino acids: CASRRITTNEQFF. CDR3 bases: TGCGCCAGCCGGAGAATAACGACCAATGAGCAGTTCTTC.

This chain joins TRBV27 and TRBJ2-4; D gene unclear. The CDR3 has 15 residues. Germline V lookup: CDR1 MNHEY, CDR2 SMNVEV (reference sequence). V lost 3 bases, J lost 5 bases, and 14 bases lay in between. The CDR3 DNA is TGTGCCAGCAGTTTTAGGTGGGGAAGGGAAAACATTCAGTACTTC. Its translation is CASSFRWGRENIQYF.

This chain links TRBV6-5 with TRBJ1-5, with D perhaps matching TRBD1 (6 bases). V lost 6 bases and J 2 bases, leaving 8 bases between the germline ends. The germline V gene encodes CDR1 MNHEY and CDR2 SVGAGI. This CDR3 contains 13 residues. The CDR3 sequence: CASRQGGNQPQHF. The CDR3 coding sequence is TGTGCCAGCAGACAGGGAGGCAATCAGCCCCAGCATTTT.

On this clone: The same CDR3 arises from other DNA sequences in this sample as well. The chain recombines TRBV5-1 with TRBJ2-7; D call uncertain. The CDR3 contains 11 residues. Trimming pared 5 bases from V and 2 bases from J, leaving 5 bases between. CDR1 and CDR2 from the germline V gene are SGHRS and YFSETQ. DNA of the CDR3: TGCGCCAGCAGTTCCCCCTACGAGCAGTACTTC. It codes for CASSSPYEQYF.

The chain recombines TRBV28 with TRBJ1-1; D may be TRBD1 (6 bases). V was shortened by 5 bases and J by 7 bases, with 14 bases between the two germline ends. The CDR3 is made up of 13 amino acids. Germline V gene lookup returns CDR1 MDHEN and CDR2 SYDVKM. The chain's CDR3 is CASSEDSRVEAFF. Written as DNA, the CDR3 is TGTGCCAGCAGTGAGGACAGCCGAGTTGAAGCTTTCTTT. Together with reference TRBV28 and TRBJ1-1, the CDR3 gives the full variable domain: DVKVTQSSRYLVKRTGEKVFLECVQDMDHENMFWYRQDPGLGLRLIYFSYDVKMKEKGDIPEGYSVSREKKERFSLILESASTNQTSMYLCASSEDSRVEAFFGQGTRLTVV.

The chain joins TRBV28 to TRBJ1-5, with D maybe TRBD1 (6 bases). The CDR3 has 13 residues. Between the trimmed V and J ends, which lost 6 bases and 5 bases, there was a span of 11 bases. Germline values: CDR1 MDHEN, CDR2 SYDVKM. The CDR3 reads CASSLDSHQPQHF. The CDR3 bases are TGTGCCAGCAGCCTGGACAGCCATCAGCCCCAGCATTTT. The full variable domain, with the rest looked up from reference TRBV28 and TRBJ1-5, is DVKVTQSSRYLVKRTGEKVFLECVQDMDHENMFWYRQDPGLGLRLIYFSYDVKMKEKGDIPEGYSVSREKKERFSLILESASTNQTSMYLCASSLDSHQPQHFGDGTRLSIL.

This clone was recorded a few times. V usage is TRBV6-1 and J usage is TRBJ1-5; tentatively, D is TRBD1 (5 bases). CDR3 length: 13 amino acids. The germline V gene has CDR1 MNHNS and CDR2 SASEGT. Trimming took 4 bases from V and 3 from J, leaving 7 bases between them. The CDR3 is CASSGQINQPQHF. As DNA, the CDR3 is TGTGCCAGCAGTGGACAGATCAATCAGCCCCAGCATTTT.